Sequencing of this TCR beta chain was carried out in a study of CD8+CD57+ T cells in acquired aplastic anemia. Overall study context: Healthy donor CD4+ samples were sequenced to a depth that averaged approximately 9.9 million reads.

The table lists this clonotype with a few counts. Its specificity is not known. Germline assignment: CDR1 SGDLS and CDR2 YYNGEE. Between the trimmed V and J ends, which lost 3 bases and 4 bases, there was a span of 16 bases. This CDR3 comprises 15 residues. According to the study, genomic DNA was the template for TCR beta VDJ and CDR3 profiling. TCRdb re-called the reads with MiXCR, one entry per CDR3 protein. The sample holds some 82,000 distinct CDR3 sequences, more than 40% seen once. General study points: Between patients and controls, about 31 CD8+ CDR3 sequences were found in common.

The chain joins TRBV9 to TRBJ1-1, with a tentative D call TRBD1 (6 bases). This TCR was sampled from a human donor in good health, serving as a control. Sequencing was performed on sorted CD4+, CD8+, or CD8+CD57+ T cells (not recorded which) from PBMCs. CDR3 DNA sequence: TGTGCCAGCAGCGGAGGGGGGGGGTCGGGCACTGAAGCTTTCTTT. Amino acids: CASSGGGGSGTEAFF.